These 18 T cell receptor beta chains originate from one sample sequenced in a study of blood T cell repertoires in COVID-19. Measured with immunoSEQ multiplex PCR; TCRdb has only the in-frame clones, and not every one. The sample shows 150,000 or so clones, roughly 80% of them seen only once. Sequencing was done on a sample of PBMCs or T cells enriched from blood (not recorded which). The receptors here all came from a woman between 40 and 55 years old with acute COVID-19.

CDR3 DNA: TGTGCCAGCAGTGTCAGGGGGGACACCGGGGAGCTGTTTTTT. Translated, it gives CASSVRGDTGELFF. The chain employs TRBV6-4 and TRBJ2-2, with D tentatively TRBD1 (7 bases). The V and J ends lost 4 bases and 3 bases respectively, with 9 bases between them. Per germline, CDR1 MRHNA and CDR2 SNTAGT. This CDR3 region has 14 residues.

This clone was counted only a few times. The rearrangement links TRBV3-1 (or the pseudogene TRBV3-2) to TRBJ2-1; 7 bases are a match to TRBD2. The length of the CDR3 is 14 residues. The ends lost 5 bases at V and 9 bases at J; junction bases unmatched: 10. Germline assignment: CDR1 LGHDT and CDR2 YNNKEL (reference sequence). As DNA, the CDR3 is TGTGCCAGCAGCTCCCGACTAGCCGGCGGTGAGCAGTTCTTC. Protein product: CASSSRLAGGEQFF.

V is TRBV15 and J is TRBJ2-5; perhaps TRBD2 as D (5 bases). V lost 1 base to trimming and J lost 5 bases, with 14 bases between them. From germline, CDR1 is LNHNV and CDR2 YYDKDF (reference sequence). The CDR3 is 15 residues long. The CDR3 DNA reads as TGTGCCACCAGCAGAGCGAGCGGCTTGTGGGAGACCCAGTACTTC. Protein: CATSRASGLWETQYF.

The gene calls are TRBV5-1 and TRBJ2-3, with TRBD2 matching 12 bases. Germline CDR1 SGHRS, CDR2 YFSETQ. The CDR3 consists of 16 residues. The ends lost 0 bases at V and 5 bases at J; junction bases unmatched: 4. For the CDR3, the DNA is TGCGCCAGCAGCTTGGAACTAGCGGGAGGCGGAGATACGCAGTATTTT. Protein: CASSLELAGGGDTQYF.

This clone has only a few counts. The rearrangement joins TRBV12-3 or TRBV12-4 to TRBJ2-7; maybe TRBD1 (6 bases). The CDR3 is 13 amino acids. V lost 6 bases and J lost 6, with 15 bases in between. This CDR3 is CASSRTGMGEQYF. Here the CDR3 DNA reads TGTGCCAGCAGCCGCACAGGGATGGGCGAGCAGTACTTC.

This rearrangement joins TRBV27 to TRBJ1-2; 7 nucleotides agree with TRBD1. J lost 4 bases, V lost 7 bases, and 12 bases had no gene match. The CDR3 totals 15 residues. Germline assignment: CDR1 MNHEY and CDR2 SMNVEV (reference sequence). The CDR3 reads CASKLGQEDFYGYTF. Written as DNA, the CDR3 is TGTGCCAGCAAGTTAGGACAGGAAGATTTCTATGGCTACACCTTC.

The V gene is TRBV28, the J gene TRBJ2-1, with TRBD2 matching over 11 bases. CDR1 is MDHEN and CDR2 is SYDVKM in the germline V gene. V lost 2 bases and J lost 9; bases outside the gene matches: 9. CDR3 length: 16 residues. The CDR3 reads CASSLGGLAARPEQFF. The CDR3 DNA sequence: TGTGCCAGCAGTTTAGGGGGACTAGCGGCTCGTCCTGAGCAGTTCTTC.

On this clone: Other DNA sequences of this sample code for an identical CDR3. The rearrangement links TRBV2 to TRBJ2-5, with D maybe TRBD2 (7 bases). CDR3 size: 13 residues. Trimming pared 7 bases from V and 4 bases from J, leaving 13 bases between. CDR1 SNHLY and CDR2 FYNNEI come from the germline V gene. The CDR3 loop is CASTLRGGETQYF. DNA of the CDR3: TGTGCCAGCACCCTAAGGGGGGGAGAGACCCAGTACTTC. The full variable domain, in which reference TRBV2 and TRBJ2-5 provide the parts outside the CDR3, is EPEVTQTPSHQVTQMGQEVILRCVPISNHLYFYWYRQILGQKVEFLVSFYNNEISEKSEIFDDQFSVERPDGSNFTLKIRSTKLEDSAMYFCASTLRGGETQYFGPGTRLLVL.

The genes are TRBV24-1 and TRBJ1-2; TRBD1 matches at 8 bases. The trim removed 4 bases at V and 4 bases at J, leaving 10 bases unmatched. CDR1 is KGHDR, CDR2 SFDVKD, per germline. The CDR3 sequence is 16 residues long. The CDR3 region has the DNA TGTGCCACCAGTGAACCCGGACAGGGAGGAAGCTATGGCTACACCTTC. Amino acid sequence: CATSEPGQGGSYGYTF.

The CDR3 loop reads CASSLDTGGSQPQHF. The CDR3 DNA reads TGCGCCAGCAGCTTGGATACAGGGGGAAGTCAGCCCCAGCATTTT. The chain employs TRBV5-1 and TRBJ1-5, with 8 nucleotides matching TRBD1. After removal of 0 bases from V and 6 bases from J, the junction contained 5 bases not matched to a gene. CDR3 length: 15 residues. The germline CDR1 and CDR2 sequences are SGHRS and YFSETQ.

For the CDR3, the DNA is TGTGCCTCTCACGGGGGGGGTTTTGGAAACACCATATATTTT. The encoded protein is CASHGGGFGNTIYF. The V call is TRBV10-3, the J call TRBJ1-3, with D perhaps TRBD1 (5 bases). The germline V gene encodes CDR1 ENHRY and CDR2 SYGVKD. This CDR3 has 14 amino acids. Trimming removed 11 bases from V and 3 bases from J, with 17 bases in between.

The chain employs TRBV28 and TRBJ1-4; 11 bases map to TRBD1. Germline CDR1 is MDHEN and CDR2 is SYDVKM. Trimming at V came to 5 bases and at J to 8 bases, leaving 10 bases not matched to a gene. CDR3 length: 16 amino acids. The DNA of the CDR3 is TGTGCCAGCAGTCTCCTTAGGACAGGGGGCGACGAAAAACTGTTTTTT. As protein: CASSLLRTGGDEKLFF.

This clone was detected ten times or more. CDR3 DNA: TGTGCCAGCAGTTCATTAGGGGGTTCCGCCTACAATGAGCAGTTCTTC. Its translation: CASSSLGGSAYNEQFF. The V call is TRBV6-7, the J call TRBJ2-1; possibly TRBD1 for D (6 bases). Being an ORF, TRBV6-7 has a function that is uncertain. The CDR3 covers 16 residues. The ends were cut back, 4 bases at V and 2 bases at J, with 15 bases in the middle.

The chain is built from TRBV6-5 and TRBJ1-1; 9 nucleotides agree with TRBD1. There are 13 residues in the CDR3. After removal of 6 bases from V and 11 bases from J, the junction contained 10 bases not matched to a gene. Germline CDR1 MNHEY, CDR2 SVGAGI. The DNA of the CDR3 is TGTGCCAGCAGACGGGACAGGGTTGACAAGGCTTTCTTT. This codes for CASRRDRVDKAFF.

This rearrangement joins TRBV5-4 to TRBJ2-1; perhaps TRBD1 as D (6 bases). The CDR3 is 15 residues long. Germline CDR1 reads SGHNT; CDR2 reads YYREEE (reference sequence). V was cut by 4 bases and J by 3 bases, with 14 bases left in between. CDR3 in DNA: TGTGCCAGCAGCGCTCCGGGACAACACTACAATGAGCAGTTCTTC. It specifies CASSAPGQHYNEQFF.

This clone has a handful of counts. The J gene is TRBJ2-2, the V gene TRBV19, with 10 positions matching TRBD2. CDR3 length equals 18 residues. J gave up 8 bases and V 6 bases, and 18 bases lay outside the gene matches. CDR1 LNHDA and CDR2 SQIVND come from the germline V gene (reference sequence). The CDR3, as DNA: TGTGCCAGTAGCCGTCCGACTCAAGCGGGAGGGCCTTTAGGGGAGCTGTTTTTT. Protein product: CASSRPTQAGGPLGELFF.

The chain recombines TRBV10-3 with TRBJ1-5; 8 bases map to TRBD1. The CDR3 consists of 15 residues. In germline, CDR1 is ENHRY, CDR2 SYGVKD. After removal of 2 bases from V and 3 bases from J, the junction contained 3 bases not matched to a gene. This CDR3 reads CAISEDRGYNQPQHF. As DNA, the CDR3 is TGTGCCATCAGTGAGGACAGGGGCTACAATCAGCCCCAGCATTTT.

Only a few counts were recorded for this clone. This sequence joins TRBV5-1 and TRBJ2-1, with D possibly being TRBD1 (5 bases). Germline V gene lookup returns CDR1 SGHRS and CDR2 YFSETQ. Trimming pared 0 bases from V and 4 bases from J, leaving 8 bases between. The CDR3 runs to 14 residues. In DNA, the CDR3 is TGCGCCAGCAGCTTGGCGGCAGGGTACAATGAGCAGTTCTTC. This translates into CASSLAAGYNEQFF.